Sequencing of this TCR beta chain was carried out in a study of blood T cell repertoires in COVID-19. V gave up 5 bases and J gave up 2 bases, with 9 bases separating them. The CDR3 extends over 13 amino acids. CDR1 is MNHNY and CDR2 is SVGAGI in the germline V gene (reference sequence). The repertoire was sequenced with immunoSEQ multiplex PCR; TCRdb's copy has only in-frame clones and lacks some. This repertoire shows about 270,000 clones, under 90% found once; its top ten account for less than 20%. The study drew participants aged roughly 18 to 95 years from approximately 23 US areas. The genes are TRBV6-6 and TRBJ1-2; D gene ambiguous. The TCR sequence derives from a man aged 18 to 30 who had recovered from COVID-19. The sample comprised PBMCs or T cells enriched from blood (not recorded which). This CDR3 reads CASSPLHNYGYTF. The CDR3 DNA is TGTGCCAGCAGTCCACTTCACAACTATGGCTACACCTTC.